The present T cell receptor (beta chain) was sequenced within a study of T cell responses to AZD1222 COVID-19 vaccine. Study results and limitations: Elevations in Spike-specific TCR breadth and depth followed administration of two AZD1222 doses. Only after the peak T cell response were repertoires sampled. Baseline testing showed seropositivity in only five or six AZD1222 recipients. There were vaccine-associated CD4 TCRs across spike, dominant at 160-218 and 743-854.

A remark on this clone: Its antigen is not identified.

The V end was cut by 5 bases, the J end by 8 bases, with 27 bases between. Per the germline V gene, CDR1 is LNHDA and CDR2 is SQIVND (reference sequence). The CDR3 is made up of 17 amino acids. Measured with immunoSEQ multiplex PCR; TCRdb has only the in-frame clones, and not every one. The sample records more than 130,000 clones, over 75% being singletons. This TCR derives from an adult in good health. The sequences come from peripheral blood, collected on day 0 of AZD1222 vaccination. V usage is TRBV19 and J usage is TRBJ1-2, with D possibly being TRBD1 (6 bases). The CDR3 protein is CASSPRGARTALEGYTF. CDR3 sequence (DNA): TGTGCCAGTAGTCCCCGGGGGGCCCGGACAGCCCTAGAGGGCTACACCTTC.